These 16 T cell receptor beta chains share one sample of origin, sequenced in a study of metastatic and nonmetastatic thyroid tumors. TCRdb reanalyzed the PCR reads with MiXCR. In the table there are roughly 30,000 clones, about 15% of which are singletons. Patients were all untreated before their thyroid surgery. The sequencing sample was made of blood. Receptor source: a female donor with papillary thyroid cancer or a benign thyroid nodule (not recorded which). Some clones in this sample may be carry-over from other donors' samples.

This clone was counted many times. The chain recombines TRBV4-3 with TRBJ2-1; 7 bases align to TRBD2. This CDR3 has 16 amino acids. V shed 2 bases, J shed 5 bases, and the junction held 9 bases outside the gene matches. CDR1 and CDR2 (germline): LGHNA, YSLEER. CDR3 DNA: TGCGCCAGCAGCCAAATAGCGGGCAACAGAGACAATGAGCAGTTCTTC. As protein: CASSQIAGNRDNEQFF.

This sequence joins TRBV30 and TRBJ1-3; 8 bases are a match to TRBD1. The V gene end was trimmed by 4 bases and the J gene end by 4 bases; junction bases not matched to a gene: 12. This CDR3 has 16 residues. Germline V gene sequence: CDR1 GTSNPN, CDR2 SVGIG (reference sequence). CDR3 DNA: TGTGCCTGGACGCTCGGCAGGGGGCAATCCGGAAACACCATATATTTT. This encodes CAWTLGRGQSGNTIYF.

The sample holds a few counts of this clone. The junction does not match germline at one end; this may be a read error. This chain links TRBV7-9 with TRBJ1-5; D unresolved. Per the germline V gene, CDR1 is SEHNR and CDR2 is FQNEAQ (reference sequence). CDR3 length: 12 residues. CDR3 residues: CANSGRNQPQHF. The CDR3 DNA reads TGTGCCAACAGCGGCCGGAATCAGCCCCAGCATTTT.

Many counts were recorded for this clone. The J gene is TRBJ2-7, the V gene TRBV12-3 or TRBV12-4, with D possibly matching TRBD2 (5 bases). The CDR3 has 14 residues. V shed 5 bases and J shed 4 bases, with 15 bases lying between them. CDR3 sequence: CASSPSLGGYEQYF. The CDR3 nucleotides are TGTGCCAGCAGTCCCAGCCTCGGCGGGTACGAGCAGTACTTC.

This clone was found many times. CDR3 DNA sequence: TGTGCCAGCAGCTTAGGGCGGGAGGATTTGAGGGGTCAGTTCTTC. Translation gives CASSLGREDLRGQFF. The chain links TRBV7-9 to TRBJ2-1; TRBD2 agrees at 8 bases. V was pared by 1 base and J by 13 bases, with 12 bases of the junction left unmatched. The germline V gene has CDR1 SEHNR and CDR2 FQNEAQ (reference sequence). This CDR3 comprises 15 residues.

This clone was recorded many times. V usage is TRBV7-2 and J usage is TRBJ1-1; D is perhaps TRBD1 (6 bases). V lost 5 bases and J 4 bases, leaving 29 bases between the germline ends. The CDR3 is made up of 19 amino acids. From germline, CDR1 is SGHTA and CDR2 FQGNSA. CDR3 loop: CASSLYRQALSEGITEAFF. DNA for the CDR3: TGTGCCAGCAGCCTCTATCGACAGGCCCTCTCAGAGGGTATCACTGAAGCTTTCTTT.

This clone is deemed medium-sized. This chain connects TRBV6-1 to TRBJ2-7; 8 bases are shared with TRBD2. Trimming cost V 4 bases and J 0 bases; bases outside gene matches: 5. CDR1 and CDR2 from the germline V gene are MNHNS and SASEGT. This CDR3 is 15 amino acids long. The CDR3 DNA sequence: TGTGCCAGCAGTGCACCGACTAGCGTCTCCTACGAGCAGTACTTC. Its translation is CASSAPTSVSYEQYF.

This clone was counted ten times or more. The J gene is TRBJ2-3, the V gene TRBV30, with D possibly matching TRBD1 (8 bases). The CDR3 runs to 14 residues. V gave up 5 bases and J gave up 3 bases, with 15 bases separating them. Looked up from germline, CDR1 is GTSNPN and CDR2 is SVGIG (reference sequence). Here the CDR3 DNA reads TGTGCCTGGGATACAGGGGGGGGTACAGATACGCAGTATTTT. Its translation: CAWDTGGGTDTQYF.

This clone was detected only once. This chain links TRBV5-1 with TRBJ1-1; tentative D call: TRBD1 (5 bases). From germline, CDR1 is SGHRS and CDR2 YFSETQ. The CDR3 runs 14 residues. V lost 1 base, J lost 4 bases, and 11 bases lay in between. CDR3 amino acids: CASSLRRGGTEAFF. CDR3 nucleotide sequence: TGCGCCAGCAGCTTGCGGCGGGGGGGCACTGAAGCTTTCTTT.

The table lists this clone with many counts. Other DNA sequences in the sample encode the same CDR3. The chain carries TRBV20-1 and TRBJ1-6; D ambiguous. Germline V CDR1 and CDR2: DFQATT, SNEGSKA (reference sequence). The CDR3 has 15 amino acids. V was shortened by 0 bases and J by 5 bases, with 11 bases between the two germline ends. This CDR3 is CSARERTGNNSPLHF. The CDR3 nucleotides read TGCAGTGCTAGAGAACGGACGGGAAATAATTCACCCCTCCACTTT.

This clone appeared a few times. The rearrangement uses TRBV6-1 and TRBJ2-7; tentatively, D is TRBD1 or TRBD2 (5 bases each). Per the germline V gene, CDR1 is MNHNS and CDR2 is SASEGT. Trimming stripped 6 bases from V and 7 bases from J, with 19 bases between. This CDR3 has 14 amino acids. CDR3: CASSPGTGPGEQYF. The DNA of the CDR3 is TGTGCCAGCAGCCCCGGGACGGGGCCGGGGGAGCAGTACTTC.

The table lists this clone with many counts. In the same sample, other DNA sequences code for this CDR3. Here the CDR3 reads CASSLGLGEKLFF. The CDR3 bases are TGTGCCAGCAGCTTGGGCCTGGGGGAAAAACTGTTTTTT. The V and J genes are TRBV7-6 and TRBJ1-4; D is unclear. Trimming removed 3 bases from V and 8 bases from J, with 10 bases in between. Germline lookup yields CDR1 SGHVS and CDR2 FNYEAQ. This CDR3 contains 13 residues.

Relative to its sample, this clone is medium-sized. The chain joins TRBV7-8 to TRBJ2-7; D may be TRBD2 (7 bases). V gave up 2 bases and J gave up 6 bases, with 14 bases separating them. Germline-derived CDR1 and CDR2 are SGHVS and FQNEAQ. The CDR3 sequence is 14 residues long. CDR3 residues: CASSLPSGGSEQYF. The CDR3 nucleotides are TGTGCCAGCAGCTTACCCTCGGGGGGCAGCGAGCAGTACTTC.

This clone was observed at least ten times. In nucleotides, the CDR3 is TGCGCCAGCAGCCCAGGGACAGGGGCCCAGGGGGAGACCCAGTACTTC. It translates to CASSPGTGAQGETQYF. The chain is built from TRBV5-1 and TRBJ2-5, with 10 bases that match TRBD1. The CDR3 is 16 residues long. V trimming: 4 bases; J trimming: 5 bases; junction bases outside the gene matches: 11. Germline V gene data show CDR1 as SGHRS and CDR2 as YFSETQ. Supplemented by reference TRBV5-1 and TRBJ2-5, the full variable domain reads KAGVTQTPRYLIKTRGQQVTLSCSPISGHRSVSWYQQTPGQGLQFLFEYFSETQRNKGNFPGRFSGRQFSNSRSEMNVSTLELGDSALYLCASSPGTGAQGETQYFGPGTRLLVL.

This clone was detected many times. A much larger clone differs from this one at a single base, so this may be a read error. The sample holds other DNA sequences that translate to the same CDR3. The DNA of the CDR3 is TGTGCCAGCAGTTATACAATCAGAGGGAGCCGAAATTCACCCCTCCACTTT. It yields the protein CASSYTIRGSRNSPLHF. The J gene is TRBJ1-6, the V gene TRBV6-5; D gene ambiguous. Germline V gene lookup returns CDR1 MNHEY and CDR2 SVGAGI. The CDR3 extends over 17 amino acids. Trimming pared 3 bases from V and 7 bases from J, leaving 19 bases between.

Of note for this clone: This may be a read error: a much more frequent sequence differs by one nucleotide. Other DNA sequences in this specimen translate into the identical CDR3. The chain couples TRBV5-4 to TRBJ2-5; TRBD1 aligns across 7 bases. This CDR3 has 14 amino acids. The germline gives CDR1 SGHNT, CDR2 YYREEE (reference sequence). V lost 4 bases and J lost 5; bases outside the gene matches: 8. The CDR3 loop is CASSRTGEYETQYF. The CDR3 region has the DNA TGTGCCAGCAGCCGTACAGGGGAATATGAGACCCAGTACTTC. Together with reference TRBV5-4 and TRBJ2-5, the CDR3 gives the full variable domain: ETGVTQSPTHLIKTRGQQVTLRCSSQSGHNTVSWYQQALGQGPQFIFQYYREEENGRGNFPPRFSGLQFPNYSSELNVNALELDDSALYLCASSRTGEYETQYFGPGTRLLVL.